The 26 T cell receptor beta chains below come from one sample, sequenced in a study of response to subunit inactivated influenza vaccine. Using its own MiXCR run on the RT-PCR reads, TCRdb lists one record per CDR3 protein. This table holds some 800,000 distinct CDR3 sequences, approximately 21% found once. This material consisted of PBMCs from blood, taken 5 days after vaccination. The receptors were sampled from a man aged 50-60 years who received an inactivated influenza vaccine.

This clonotype has just a few counts. The germline gene is not matched at one end of the junction; a read error may be the cause. This chain links TRBV14 with TRBJ2-2; D possibly corresponds to TRBD1 (5 bases). Germline V gene data show CDR1 as SGHDN and CDR2 as FVKESK. The CDR3 contains 14 residues. The CDR3 nucleotides are TGTGCAAGCAGGGCTAGTATGTACACCGGGGAGCTGTTTTTT. Amino acid sequence: CASRASMYTGELFF.

The V gene is TRBV6-2 or TRBV6-3, the J gene TRBJ2-7; the D gene is possibly TRBD2 (5 bases). CDR1 is MNHEY and CDR2 is SVGEGT in the germline V gene. CDR3 length: 13 amino acids. Trimming removed 5 bases from V and 4 bases from J, with 12 bases in between. The CDR3 loop is CASSAVAIYEQYF. In DNA form, the CDR3 reads TGTGCCAGCAGTGCTGTAGCGATATACGAGCAGTACTTC.

The gene calls are TRBV13 and TRBJ1-5; D is possibly TRBD1 (5 bases). Deletions cut 5 bases from V and 0 bases from J, with 14 bases between. The CDR3 covers 16 residues. Germline-derived CDR1 and CDR2 are PRHDT and FYEKMQ (reference sequence). CDR3 in amino acids: CASSPHQGYSNQPQHF. DNA for the CDR3: TGTGCCAGCAGCCCGCATCAGGGTTATAGCAATCAGCCCCAGCATTTT.

This chain links TRBV29-1 with TRBJ1-2; D remains ambiguous. CDR3 length: 13 amino acids. Trimming cost V 3 bases and J 6 bases, with 14 bases left between them. The germline gives CDR1 SQVTM, CDR2 ANQGSEA. CDR3 in amino acids: CSVERSGVDGYTF. The CDR3 region has the DNA TGCAGCGTTGAGAGGTCCGGGGTTGATGGCTACACCTTC.

The V gene is TRBV14, the J gene TRBJ2-7; perhaps TRBD2 as D (6 bases). V shed 4 bases and J shed 3 bases, with 19 bases lying between them. Germline loops: CDR1 SGHDN, CDR2 FVKESK. This CDR3 has 16 residues. As DNA, the CDR3 is TGTGCCAGCAGCCCGCCCCCGGTGGGGGGAGTCTACGAGCAGTACTTC. It encodes CASSPPPVGGVYEQYF.

Many counts were recorded for this clonotype. The CDR3 DNA reads TGCAGTGCTAGAGATCTTGGAGGGTTGGAGACCCAGTACTTC. Protein: CSARDLGGLETQYF. V is TRBV20-1 and J is TRBJ2-5; a possible D gene is TRBD2 (6 bases). Germline V lookup: CDR1 DFQATT, CDR2 SNEGSKA (reference sequence). The ends were cut back, 0 bases at V and 5 bases at J, with 13 bases in the middle. The CDR3 totals 14 residues.

This clonotype was found a few times. V is TRBV2 and J is TRBJ2-5; D is ambiguous. The V end lost 4 bases, the J end lost 2 bases, and 11 bases lay between the germline ends. This CDR3 comprises 14 residues. Germline CDR1 is SNHLY and CDR2 is FYNNEI. In nucleotides, the CDR3 is TGTGCCAGCAGTGCTGGACGGAGACAAGAGACCCAGTACTTC. It encodes CASSAGRRQETQYF.

This clonotype was observed a handful of times. The chain joins TRBV20-1 to TRBJ2-5; D is unclear. This CDR3 region has 12 residues. From germline, CDR1 is DFQATT and CDR2 SNEGSKA (reference sequence). CDR3 sequence (DNA): TGCAGCCCATTTGCAAGGCAAGAGACCCAGTACTTC. It is translated as CSPFARQETQYF.

This clonotype has ten or more counts. V and J are TRBV7-2 and TRBJ2-7; D call uncertain. Per germline, CDR1 SGHTA and CDR2 FQGNSA. This CDR3 is 14 amino acids long. V was trimmed by 5 bases and J by 0 bases, leaving 11 bases between them. The CDR3 DNA reads as TGTGCCAGCAGCCTGATGCAGGTCTCCTACGAGCAGTACTTC. Protein: CASSLMQVSYEQYF.

V and J are TRBV28 and TRBJ2-6; D is undetermined. Germline V CDR1 and CDR2: MDHEN, SYDVKM. The CDR3 runs 16 residues. Trimming removed 6 bases at V and 0 bases at J, with 12 bases between. In nucleotides, the CDR3 is TGTGCCAGCAGCCTAATGGACGTCTCTGGGGCCAACGTCCTGACTTTC. Protein product: CASSLMDVSGANVLTF.

This clonotype was counted a few times. The chain combines TRBV20-1 with TRBJ1-1, with D maybe TRBD1 (5 bases). The length of the CDR3 is 12 residues. V lost 8 bases, J lost 1 base, and 11 bases lay in between. CDR1 is DFQATT, CDR2 SNEGSKA, per germline (reference sequence). CDR3 amino acids: CSPRGENTEAFF. The CDR3, as DNA: TGCAGTCCCCGGGGCGAGAACACTGAAGCTTTCTTT.

The chain combines TRBV9 with TRBJ2-7, with 8 bases identical to TRBD1. The CDR3 covers 14 residues. Unmatched junction bases numbered 5, after V lost 2 bases and J lost 4 bases. Germline CDR1 is SGDLS and CDR2 is YYNGEE. The CDR3: CASSVGTGLYEQYF. The CDR3 DNA reads as TGTGCCAGCAGCGTGGGGACAGGCCTATACGAGCAGTACTTC.

The chain links TRBV6-5 to TRBJ1-4; possibly TRBD1 for D (5 bases). CDR3 length: 14 amino acids. The germline V and J ends were trimmed by 2 bases and 4 bases, with 8 bases remaining between them. Per germline, CDR1 MNHEY and CDR2 SVGAGI. CDR3 DNA sequence: TGTGCCAGCAGTTACCGGGGCCTTAATGAAAAACTGTTTTTT. Encoded protein: CASSYRGLNEKLFF.

The chain employs TRBV29-1 and TRBJ2-1, with a possible D match to TRBD1 (6 bases). Trimming took 6 bases from V and 6 from J, leaving 15 bases between them. The CDR3 is 13 amino acids. The V gene's germline CDR1 is SQVTM and CDR2 ANQGSEA. The CDR3 sequence is CSVAYGTSNEQFF. CDR3 sequence (DNA): TGCAGCGTGGCGTACGGGACATCCAATGAGCAGTTCTTC.

The V and J genes are TRBV29-1 and TRBJ1-1, with D unclear. Trimming removed 7 bases at V and 2 bases at J, with 14 bases between. CDR1 and CDR2 (germline): SQVTM, ANQGSEA. CDR3 size: 13 residues. The CDR3: CSAVTWSNTEAFF. CDR3 sequence (DNA): TGCAGCGCCGTGACGTGGAGCAACACTGAAGCTTTCTTT. Complete variable domain (other parts from reference TRBV29-1 and TRBJ1-1): SAVISQKPSRDICQRGTSLTIQCQVDSQVTMMFWYRQQPGQSLTLIATANQGSEATYESGFVIDKFPISRPNLTFSTLTVSNMSPEDSSIYLCSAVTWSNTEAFFGQGTRLTVV.

CDR3 sequence: CASSSGAEVKTQYF. The CDR3, as DNA: TGTGCCAGCAGCTCGGGGGCGGAGGTGAAGACCCAGTACTTC. The chain is built from TRBV7-8 and TRBJ2-5; either TRBD1 or TRBD2 may fit D (6 bases each). The germline gives CDR1 SGHVS, CDR2 FQNEAQ. The V end lost 4 bases, the J end lost 6 bases, and 15 bases lay between the germline ends. The length of the CDR3 is 14 residues.

The rearrangement links TRBV29-1 to TRBJ1-1; the D is unclear. Trimming took off 0 bases at V and 12 bases at J, with 20 bases between the two ends. This CDR3 is 14 amino acids long. Germline V lookup: CDR1 SQVTM, CDR2 ANQGSEA. The CDR3 here is CSVEDLGSYSGTFF. The DNA of the CDR3 is TGCAGCGTTGAAGATCTTGGTTCATACAGTGGAACTTTCTTT.

This clonotype was counted only a few times. The rearrangement uses TRBV20-1 and TRBJ1-1, with D unresolved. The V end was cut by 1 base, the J end by 4 bases, with 10 bases between. The CDR3 runs to 13 residues. Germline lookup yields CDR1 DFQATT and CDR2 SNEGSKA (reference sequence). DNA of the CDR3: TGCAGTGCTAGAGGACACTCGCTCACTGAAGCTTTCTTT. This translates into CSARGHSLTEAFF.

The chain uses TRBV25-1 and TRBJ2-2, with TRBD1 matching over 8 bases. The CDR3 totals 16 residues. Unmatched junction bases numbered 9, after V lost 7 bases and J lost 2 bases. Germline assignment: CDR1 MGHDK and CDR2 SYGVNS. The DNA for the CDR3 is TGTGCCAGCAAGAAGGCGGGACAGGCAAACACCGGGGAGCTGTTTTTT. Encoded protein: CASKKAGQANTGELFF.

This clonotype came up a few times. An end of the junction differs from the germline gene, which may be a read error. This chain joins TRBV7-2 and TRBJ1-1, with D possibly being TRBD1 (5 bases). Germline assignment: CDR1 SGHTA and CDR2 FQGNSA. This CDR3 contains 15 residues. Written as DNA, the CDR3 is TGTGCCAGCAGTTTAGCTTTGGGTGGGGGGACTGAAGCTTTCTTT. The encoded protein is CASSLALGGGTEAFF.

This clonotype was found many times. The genes are TRBV7-2 and TRBJ2-3; unclear D gene. The CDR3 sequence is 14 residues long. Per germline, CDR1 SGHTA and CDR2 FQGNSA. V was cut by 5 bases and J by 1 base, with 10 bases left in between. The CDR3: CASSRTIRTDTQYF. Here the CDR3 DNA reads TGTGCCAGCAGCCGAACTATTCGCACAGATACGCAGTATTTT.

A few counts support this clonotype. The chain uses TRBV2 and TRBJ2-2, with a possible D match to TRBD1 (6 bases). CDR1 is SNHLY, CDR2 FYNNEI, per germline. With 6 bases removed from V and 5 bases from J, the gap between germline ends came to 10 bases. The CDR3 is 13 amino acids. The CDR3 nucleotides read TGTGCCAGCAGGAGGACAGAAACCGGGGAGCTGTTTTTT. This encodes CASRRTETGELFF.

This clonotype was detected a few times. The J gene is TRBJ1-1, the V gene TRBV5-1, with 9 nucleotides matching TRBD1. The CDR3 has 15 amino acids. V trimming: 2 bases; J trimming: 5 bases; junction bases outside the gene matches: 7. CDR1 is SGHRS and CDR2 is YFSETQ in the germline V gene. The CDR3 DNA reads TGCGCCAGCAGCTTTTATGGACAGGGGACGACTGAAGCTTTCTTT. This gives the protein CASSFYGQGTTEAFF.

This clonotype was counted a single time. This chain uses TRBV5-3 with TRBJ2-5, with D perhaps being TRBD1 or TRBD2 (5 bases each). TRBV5-3 is annotated as an ORF whose role is uncertain. The CDR3 is 17 residues long. With 9 bases removed from V and 7 bases from J, the gap between germline ends came to 31 bases. CDR3 loop: CATSQGGSRVVGATQYF. The CDR3, as DNA: TGTGCCACGTCCCAAGGCGGGTCCAGGGTGGTAGGTGCGACCCAGTACTTC.

The gene calls are TRBV7-2 and TRBJ2-4; D not certain. With 5 bases removed from V and 0 bases from J, the gap between germline ends came to 17 bases. This CDR3 contains 17 residues. Germline CDR1 reads SGHTA; CDR2 reads FQGNSA. CDR3 bases: TGTGCCAGCAGCCCCGTCGGCCGAGGCGTAGCCAAAAACATTCAGTACTTC. Protein sequence: CASSPVGRGVAKNIQYF. The full variable domain, in which reference TRBV7-2 and TRBJ2-4 provide the parts outside the CDR3, is GAGVSQSPSNKVTEKGKDVELRCDPISGHTALYWYRQSLGQGLEFLIYFQGNSAPDKSGLPSDRFSAERTGGSVSTLTIQRTQQEDSAVYLCASSPVGRGVAKNIQYFGAGTRLSVL.

This chain joins TRBV5-4 and TRBJ1-6; TRBD1 agrees at 8 bases. The CDR3 length is 15 residues. Trimming removed 2 bases from V and 7 bases from J; junction bases left unmatched: 5. Germline V gene sequence: CDR1 SGHNT, CDR2 YYREEE (reference sequence). The CDR3 DNA is TGTGCCAGCAGCTTTTTCGGGACAGGCAATTCACCCCTCCACTTT. It specifies CASSFFGTGNSPLHF.